This TCR beta chain was sequenced in a study of blood T cell repertoires in COVID-19. Sequencing was performed with immunoSEQ multiplex PCR; in TCRdb, only in-frame clones are kept and a portion is missing. This table holds about 670,000 clones, 85% to 90% found once. Germline values: CDR1 LGHNA, CDR2 YNFKEQ. V was clipped by 1 base and J by 4 bases; unmatched bases: 9. This CDR3 is 16 amino acids long. V is TRBV4-2 and J is TRBJ2-7, with 8 bases lining up with TRBD2. This sequence was found in a young woman with acute or convalescent COVID-19. The source material was peripheral blood. The CDR3 DNA reads TGTGCCAGCAGCCAAGTGGAGACGGGGGGGCGGTACGAGCAGTACTTC. It encodes CASSQVETGGRYEQYF.